The 5 T cell receptor beta chains presented below share a single source sample, sequenced in a study of cytomegalovirus exposure and HLA in healthy donors. It was with 60 Vbeta and 13 Jbeta primers that the PCR ran. Clones were read by immunoSEQ multiplex PCR, and TCRdb kept only the in-frame ones, dropping some. This sample has about 130,000 clones, with 81% found just once. The sequenced material came from PBMCs. The receptors were gathered from a man aged 18 to 29 in good health and CMV-seronegative.

This chain uses TRBV7-6 with TRBJ1-5; D remains unclear. Between the trimmed V and J ends, which lost 5 bases and 6 bases, there was a span of 14 bases. Germline CDR1 is SGHVS and CDR2 is FNYEAQ. The CDR3 is 14 amino acids. CDR3 coding DNA: TGTGCCAGCAGCCTCCAGATCGAGGGTCAGCCCCAGCATTTT. It is translated as CASSLQIEGQPQHF.

The rearrangement joins TRBV28 to TRBJ2-7, with D possibly TRBD2 on 6 matching bases. This CDR3 spans 13 amino acids. V was pared by 3 bases and J by 6 bases, with 12 bases between. Germline CDR1 MDHEN, CDR2 SYDVKM. CDR3 protein: CASSFTRGGEQYF. For the CDR3, the DNA is TGTGCCAGCAGTTTCACCCGGGGAGGCGAGCAGTACTTC.

The genes are TRBV27 and TRBJ1-5; D gene uncertain. The CDR3 is made up of 15 amino acids. Trimming pared 6 bases from V and 6 bases from J, leaving 18 bases between. The germline CDR1 and CDR2 sequences are MNHEY and SMNVEV (reference sequence). In DNA form, the CDR3 reads TGTGCCAGCAGCTGGACTCCCGTAGCGGGTCAGCCCCAGCATTTT. The encoded protein is CASSWTPVAGQPQHF.

The V and J genes are TRBV19 and TRBJ1-2, with 8 bases lining up with TRBD1. Germline V gene data show CDR1 as LNHDA and CDR2 as SQIVND (reference sequence). This CDR3 contains 15 residues. The ends lost 7 bases at V and 4 bases at J; junction bases unmatched: 11. The DNA for the CDR3 is TGTGCCAGTATCCAGGACAGGGCATTTGGCTATGGCTACACCTTC. Translated, it gives CASIQDRAFGYGYTF.

This sequence joins TRBV6-5 and TRBJ1-3; 7 nucleotides agree with TRBD1. CDR3 length equals 15 residues. Germline CDR1 and CDR2: MNHEY and SVGAGI. The V gene end was trimmed by 0 bases and the J gene end by 3 bases; junction bases not matched to a gene: 2. DNA for the CDR3: TGTGCCAGCAGTTACTCAACAGGGGATGGAAACACCATATATTTT. Translation: CASSYSTGDGNTIYF.